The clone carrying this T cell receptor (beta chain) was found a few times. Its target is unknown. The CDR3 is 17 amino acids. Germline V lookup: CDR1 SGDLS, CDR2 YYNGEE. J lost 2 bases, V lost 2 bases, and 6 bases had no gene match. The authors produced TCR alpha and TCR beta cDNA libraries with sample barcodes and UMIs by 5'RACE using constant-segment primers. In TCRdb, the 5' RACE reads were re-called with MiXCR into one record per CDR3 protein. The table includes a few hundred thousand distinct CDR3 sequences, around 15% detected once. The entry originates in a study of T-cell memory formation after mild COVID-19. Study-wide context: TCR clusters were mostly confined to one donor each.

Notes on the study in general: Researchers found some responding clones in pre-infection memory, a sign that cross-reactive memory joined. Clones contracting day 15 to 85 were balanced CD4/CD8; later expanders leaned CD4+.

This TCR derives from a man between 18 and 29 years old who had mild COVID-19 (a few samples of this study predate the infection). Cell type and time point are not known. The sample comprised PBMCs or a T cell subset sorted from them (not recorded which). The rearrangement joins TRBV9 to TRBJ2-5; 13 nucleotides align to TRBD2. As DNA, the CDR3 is TGTGCCAGCAGCGTGGCCCCACTAGCGGGGGGGCAAGAGACCCAGTACTTC. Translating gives CASSVAPLAGGQETQYF.